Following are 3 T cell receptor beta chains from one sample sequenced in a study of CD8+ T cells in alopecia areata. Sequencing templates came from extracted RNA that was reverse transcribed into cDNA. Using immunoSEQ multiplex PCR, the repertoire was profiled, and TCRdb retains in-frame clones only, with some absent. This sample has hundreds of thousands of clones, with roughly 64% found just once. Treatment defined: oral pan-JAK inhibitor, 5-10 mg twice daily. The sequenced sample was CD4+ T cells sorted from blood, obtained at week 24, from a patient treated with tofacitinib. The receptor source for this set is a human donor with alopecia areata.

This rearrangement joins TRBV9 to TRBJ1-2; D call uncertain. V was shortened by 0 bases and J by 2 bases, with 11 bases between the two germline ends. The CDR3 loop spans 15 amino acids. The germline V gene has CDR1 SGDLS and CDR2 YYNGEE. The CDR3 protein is CASSVAAETNYGYTF. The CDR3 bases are TGTGCCAGCAGCGTAGCGGCAGAGACCAACTATGGCTACACCTTC.

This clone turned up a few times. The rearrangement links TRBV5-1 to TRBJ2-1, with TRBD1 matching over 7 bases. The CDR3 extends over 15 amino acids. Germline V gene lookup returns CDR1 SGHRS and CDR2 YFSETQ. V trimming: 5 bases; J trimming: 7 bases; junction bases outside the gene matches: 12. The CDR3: CASRGEGAWRNEQFF. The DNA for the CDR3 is TGCGCCAGCAGGGGAGAGGGGGCATGGCGGAATGAGCAGTTCTTC.

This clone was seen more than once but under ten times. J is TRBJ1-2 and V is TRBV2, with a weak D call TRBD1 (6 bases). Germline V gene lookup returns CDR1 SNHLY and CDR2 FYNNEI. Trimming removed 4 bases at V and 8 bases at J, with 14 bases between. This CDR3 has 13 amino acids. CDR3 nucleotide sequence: TGTGCCAGCAGTGTCACCCCCACAGGGGGCTACACCTTC. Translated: CASSVTPTGGYTF.